The table lists the clone carrying this T cell receptor beta chain with a count of one. Regarding treatment: oral pan-JAK inhibitor, 5-10 mg twice daily. Peripheral blood and lesional scalp punch biopsies were taken from alopecia areata patients. PBMCs provided sorted CD4+ and CD8+ T cells. This specimen belongs to a study of CD8+ T cells in alopecia areata. Study-wide context: Administration of oral tofacitinib to treated patients was at 5 to 10 mg twice daily. Tofacitinib administration persisted for 6 to 18 months, succeeded by 6 months off drug.

The CDR3 contains 14 residues. Trimming shortened V by 4 bases and J by 5 bases, and 14 bases separated the two germline ends. The germline CDR1 and CDR2 sequences are MDHEN and SYDVKM. RNA was extracted and reverse transcribed into cDNA as the sequencing template. Clones were sequenced by immunoSEQ multiplex PCR, and TCRdb holds only the in-frame ones, with some missing. The table records about 99,000 clones, just over 85% of them present only once. The specimen comprised CD8+ T cells sorted from blood, sampled at approximately week 34, from a patient treated with tofacitinib. V gene TRBV28 combines with J gene TRBJ1-2; no clear D. This receptor was identified in a human donor with alopecia areata. The CDR3 protein is CASSSPRRKYGYTF. CDR3 bases: TGTGCCAGCAGTTCCCCCCGGAGGAAGTATGGCTACACCTTC.